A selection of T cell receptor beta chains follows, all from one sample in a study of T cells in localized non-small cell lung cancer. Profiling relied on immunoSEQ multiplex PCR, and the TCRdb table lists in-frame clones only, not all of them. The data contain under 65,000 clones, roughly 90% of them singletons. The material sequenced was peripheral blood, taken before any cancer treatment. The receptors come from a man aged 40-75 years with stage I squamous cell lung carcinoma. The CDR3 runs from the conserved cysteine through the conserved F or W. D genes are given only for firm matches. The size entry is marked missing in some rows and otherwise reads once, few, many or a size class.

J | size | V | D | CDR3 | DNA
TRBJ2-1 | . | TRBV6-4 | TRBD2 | CASSPGTSINEQFF | TGTGCCAGCAGCCCCGGGACTAGTATAAATGAGCAGTTCTTC
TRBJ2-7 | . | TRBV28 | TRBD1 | CASSGTGLDEQYF | TGTGCCAGCAGCGGGACAGGGTTAGACGAGCAGTACTTC
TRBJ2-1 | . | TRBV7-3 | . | CASSPEGGPYNEQFF | TGTGCCAGCAGCCCAGAGGGGGGGCCCTACAATGAGCAGTTCTTC
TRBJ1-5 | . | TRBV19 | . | CASSIKPGSAQPQHF | TGTGCCAGTAGTATAAAACCAGGGTCAGCTCAGCCCCAGCATTTT
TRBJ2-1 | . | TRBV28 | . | CASSSTGTHYNEQFF | TGTGCCAGCAGTTCAACCGGGACACACTACAATGAGCAGTTCTTC
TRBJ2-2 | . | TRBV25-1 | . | CASTPTLTGELFF | TGTGCCAGCACTCCGACCCTAACCGGGGAGCTGTTTTTT
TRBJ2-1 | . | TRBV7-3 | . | CASSSGPGDEQFF | TGTGCCAGCAGTTCGGGACCTGGGGATGAGCAGTTCTTC
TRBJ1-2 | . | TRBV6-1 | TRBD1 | CASSEGQGAFYGYTF | TGTGCCAGCAGTGAAGGTCAGGGGGCTTTCTATGGCTACACCTTC
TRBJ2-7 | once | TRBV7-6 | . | CASSLALGGHEQYF | TGTGCCAGCAGCTTAGCGTTGGGGGGCCACGAGCAGTACTTC
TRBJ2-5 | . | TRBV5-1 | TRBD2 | CASSLEKTSGSTQLYF | TGCGCCAGCAGCTTGGAGAAGACTAGCGGGAGTACTCAGCTCTACTTC
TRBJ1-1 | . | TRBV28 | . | CASSPQSGNTEAFF | TGTGCCAGCAGTCCCCAATCAGGGAACACTGAAGCTTTCTTT
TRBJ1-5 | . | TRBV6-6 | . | CASSFPEGNQPQHF | TGTGCCAGCAGTTTTCCGGAGGGCAATCAGCCCCAGCATTTT
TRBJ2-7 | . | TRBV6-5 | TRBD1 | CASTPPGQHEQYF | TGTGCCAGCACCCCGCCGGGACAGCACGAGCAGTACTTC
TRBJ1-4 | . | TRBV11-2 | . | CASSLETPPGEKLFF | TGTGCCAGCAGCTTAGAGACCCCGCCCGGTGAAAAACTGTTTTTT
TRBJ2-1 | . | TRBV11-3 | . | CASSFQASYNEQFF | TGTGCCAGCAGCTTTCAGGCCTCCTACAATGAGCAGTTCTTC
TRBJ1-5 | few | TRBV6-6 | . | CASSYSSEGSQPQHF | TGTGCCAGCAGTTACTCGAGTGAAGGGAGTCAGCCCCAGCATTTT
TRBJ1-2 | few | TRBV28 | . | CASSLLDSGYGYTF | TGTGCCAGCAGTTTACTCGACAGCGGCTATGGCTACACCTTC
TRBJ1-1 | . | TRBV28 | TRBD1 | CASSPGQGAQRISEAFF | TGTGCCAGCAGTCCGGGACAGGGGGCGCAAAGGATATCGGAAGCTTTCTTT
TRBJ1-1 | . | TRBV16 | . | CASSPITGMNTEAFF | TGTGCCAGCAGCCCAATCACAGGGATGAACACTGAAGCTTTCTTT
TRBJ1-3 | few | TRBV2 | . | CASSDIVRAGNTIYF | TGTGCCAGCAGTGACATCGTCAGGGCCGGAAACACCATATATTTT
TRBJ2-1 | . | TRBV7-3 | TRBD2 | CASSVGLAGGGGEQFF | TGTGCCAGCAGCGTGGGACTAGCGGGAGGAGGGGGTGAGCAGTTCTTC
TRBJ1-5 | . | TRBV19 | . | CASSINPGTTYQPQHF | TGTGCCAGTAGTATAAATCCCGGGACTACCTATCAGCCCCAGCATTTT
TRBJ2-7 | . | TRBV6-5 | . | CASSPLGDEQYF | TGTGCCAGCAGCCCTTTAGGTGACGAGCAGTACTTC
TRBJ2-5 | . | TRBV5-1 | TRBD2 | CASSLVASGTETQYF | TGCGCCAGCAGCTTGGTGGCTAGCGGGACTGAGACCCAGTACTTC
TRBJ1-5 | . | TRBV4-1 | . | CASSRGTIGSNQPQHF | TGCGCCAGCAGCCGGGGTACCATTGGCAGCAATCAGCCCCAGCATTTT
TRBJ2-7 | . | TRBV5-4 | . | CASSLVMVYEQYF | TGTGCCAGCAGCTTGGTAATGGTGTACGAGCAGTACTTC
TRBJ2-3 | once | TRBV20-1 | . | CSASPLDTQYF | TGCAGTGCTAGCCCACTAGATACGCAGTATTTT
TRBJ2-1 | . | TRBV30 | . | CAWDFSFSSYNEQFF | TGTGCCTGGGACTTCTCGTTTAGCTCCTACAATGAGCAGTTCTTC
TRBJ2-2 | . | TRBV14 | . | CASRTQNTGELFF | TGTGCCAGCAGGACACAGAACACCGGGGAGCTGTTTTTT
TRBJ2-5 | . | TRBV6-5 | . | CASSLQETQYF | TGTGCCAGCAGTCTCCAAGAGACCCAGTACTTC
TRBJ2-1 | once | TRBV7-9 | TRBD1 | CASSLAGQVHEQFF | TGTGCCAGCAGCTTAGCGGGACAGGTCCATGAGCAGTTCTTC
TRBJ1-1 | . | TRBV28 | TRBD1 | CASSPGTALGNTEAFF | TGTGCCAGCAGTCCGGGGACAGCCCTGGGGAACACTGAAGCTTTCTTT
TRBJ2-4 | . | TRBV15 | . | CATSRETGTRSIQYF | TGTGCCACCAGCAGAGAGACCGGGACACGCTCCATTCAGTACTTC
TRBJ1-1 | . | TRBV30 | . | CAWSVWVHTEAFF | TGTGCCTGGAGTGTATGGGTACATACTGAAGCTTTCTTT
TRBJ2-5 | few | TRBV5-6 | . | CASSLVVRLGPSETQYF | TGTGCCAGCAGCTTGGTTGTTCGGCTAGGTCCTTCAGAGACCCAGTACTTC
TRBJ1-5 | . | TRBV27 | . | CASSLWGDGGNQPQHF | TGTGCCAGCAGTTTATGGGGGGACGGGGGGAATCAGCCCCAGCATTTT
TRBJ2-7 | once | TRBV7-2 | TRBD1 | CASSLGQGGTYEQYF | TGTGCCAGCAGCCTCGGACAGGGTGGCACCTACGAGCAGTACTTC
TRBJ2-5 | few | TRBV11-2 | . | CASSFEETQYF | TGTGCCAGCAGCTTTGAAGAGACCCAGTACTTC
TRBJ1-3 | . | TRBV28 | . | CASSTGGNTIYF | TGTGCCAGCAGCACTGGAGGAAACACCATATATTTT
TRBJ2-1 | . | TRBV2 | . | CASWGDPGTPDHNEQFF | TGTGCCAGCTGGGGGGACCCGGGAACCCCCGACCACAATGAGCAGTTCTTC
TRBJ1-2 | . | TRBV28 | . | CASSLTANYGYTF | TGTGCCAGCAGTTTAACAGCTAACTATGGCTACACCTTC
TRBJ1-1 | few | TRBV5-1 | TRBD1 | CASSLAGTSVVQGMNTEAFF | TGCGCCAGCAGCTTGGCCGGTACCTCAGTCGTACAGGGGATGAACACTGAAGCTTTCTTT
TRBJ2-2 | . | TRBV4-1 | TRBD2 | CASSQDPGLAGAVDTGELFF | TGCGCCAGCAGCCAAGACCCGGGACTAGCGGGAGCGGTGGACACCGGGGAGCTGTTTTTT
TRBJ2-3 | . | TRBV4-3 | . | CASSQLAAAADTQYF | TGCGCCAGCAGCCAGCTAGCTGCGGCCGCGGATACGCAGTATTTT
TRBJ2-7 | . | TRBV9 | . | CASSEAGRIYEQYF | TGTGCCAGCAGCGAGGCCGGGCGCATCTACGAGCAGTACTTC
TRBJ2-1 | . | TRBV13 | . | CASSLVRHQQFF | TGTGCCAGCAGCTTAGTTAGGCATCAGCAGTTCTTC
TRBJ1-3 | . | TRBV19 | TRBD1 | CASSIPLRAGGTGNTIYF | TGTGCCAGTAGTATACCGCTGCGGGCAGGGGGCACTGGAAACACCATATATTTT
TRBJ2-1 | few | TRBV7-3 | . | CASSLVYNEQFF | TGTGCCAGCAGCTTAGTATACAATGAGCAGTTCTTC
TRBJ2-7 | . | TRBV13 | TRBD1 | CASRGDRGPEDEQYF | TGTGCCAGCAGGGGGGACAGGGGGCCAGAGGACGAGCAGTACTTC
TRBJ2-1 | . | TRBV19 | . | CASGSYEQFF | TGTGCCAGTGGTTCCTATGAGCAGTTCTTC
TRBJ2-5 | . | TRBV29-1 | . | CSVEDPRQETQYF | TGCAGCGTTGAAGATCCACGGCAAGAGACCCAGTACTTC
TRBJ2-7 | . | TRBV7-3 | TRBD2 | CASSLSGAGGEQYF | TGTGCCAGCAGCTTATCGGGAGCGGGAGGCGAGCAGTACTTC
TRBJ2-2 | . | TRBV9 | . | CASSPTQGLPTGELFF | TGTGCCAGCAGCCCCACCCAGGGCCTTCCCACCGGGGAGCTGTTTTTT
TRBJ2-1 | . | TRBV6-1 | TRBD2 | CASKGLAGFNEQFF | TGTGCCAGCAAAGGACTAGCGGGCTTCAATGAGCAGTTCTTC
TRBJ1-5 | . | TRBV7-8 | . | CASSLAGGDLYSNQPQHF | TGTGCCAGCAGCTTAGCAGGGGGGGACCTCTATAGCAATCAGCCCCAGCATTTT